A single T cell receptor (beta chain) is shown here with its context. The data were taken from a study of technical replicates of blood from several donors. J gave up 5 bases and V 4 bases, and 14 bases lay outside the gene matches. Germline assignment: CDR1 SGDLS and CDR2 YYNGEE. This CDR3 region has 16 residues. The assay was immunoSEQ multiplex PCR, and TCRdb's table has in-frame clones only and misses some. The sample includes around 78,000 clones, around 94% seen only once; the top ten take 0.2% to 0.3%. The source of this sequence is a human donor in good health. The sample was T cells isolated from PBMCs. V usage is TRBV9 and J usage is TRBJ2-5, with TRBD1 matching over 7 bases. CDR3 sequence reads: CASSFRDRALTETQYF. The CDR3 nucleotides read TGTGCCAGCAGCTTTAGGGACAGAGCGTTGACGGAGACCCAGTACTTC.